The clone carrying this T cell receptor beta chain was observed many times. Antigen specificity is unknown. The germline gives CDR1 SEHNR, CDR2 FQNEAQ (reference sequence). J gave up 9 bases and V 2 bases, and 11 bases lay outside the gene matches. The CDR3 runs 16 residues. None of the patients had undergone any treatment ahead of thyroid surgery. Via MiXCR, TCRdb re-called the PCR reads. The data hold approximately 40,000 clones, with 10% to 12% observed a single time. These data belong to a study of metastatic and nonmetastatic thyroid tumors. The overall study: Repertoires from malignant and benign thyroid patients were compared across blood and tumor or nodule tissue.

Study findings and constraints: In blood and tumor, TCR beta diversity was reportedly significantly higher in malignant thyroid tumors than in benign nodules.

This chain connects TRBV7-9 to TRBJ2-1; 9 bases match TRBD2. Sequencing input: blood. This receptor was obtained from a female donor with papillary thyroid cancer or a benign thyroid nodule (not recorded which). Some clones in this sample may be carry-over from other donors' samples. CDR3 sequence (DNA): TGTGCCAGCAGCTTATCGGCGGCGGGAGGGCCGAGTGAGCAGTTCTTC. It codes for CASSLSAAGGPSEQFF.